This entry lists 27 T cell receptor beta chains sequenced from one sample in a study of post-analysis software for immune sequencing data. Study-level points and caveats: Five TRBV segments occurring more often in patients than controls included TRBV5-6, TRBV5-1 and TRBV20-1.

These receptors' targets are unknown. Included in the TCR beta cDNA libraries were unique molecular identifiers. TCRdb redid the calling of the PCR reads with MiXCR, one entry per CDR3 protein. Among roughly 600,000 distinct CDR3 sequences listed, roughly 40% were seen once. The specimen was blood. These receptors originate from a girl aged 10 to 17 with multiple sclerosis.

The gene calls are TRBV11-3 and TRBJ2-3, with TRBD2 as a possible D gene (6 bases). This CDR3 is 12 amino acids long. The ends were cut back, 9 bases at V and 9 bases at J, with 16 bases in the middle. Germline V gives CDR1 SGHNT, CDR2 YENEEA. CDR3 in amino acids: CASGRSEGTQYF. The DNA of the CDR3 is TGTGCCAGTGGGAGGAGTGAAGGAACGCAGTATTTT.

There are a few counts of this clonotype. This chain uses TRBV20-1 with TRBJ2-7; 10 bases are shared with TRBD2. This CDR3 has 15 residues. The V gene end was trimmed by 6 bases and the J gene end by 2 bases; junction bases not matched to a gene: 10. Looked up from germline, CDR1 is DFQATT and CDR2 is SNEGSKA (reference sequence). CDR3 protein: CSATRGGTSAYEQYF. In DNA form, the CDR3 reads TGCAGTGCAACACGCGGGGGGACTAGCGCCTACGAGCAGTACTTC.

The chain's CDR3 is CASSPSGRAARNEQFF. The CDR3 nucleotides are TGTGCCAGCAGTCCTAGCGGGAGGGCTGCTCGGAATGAGCAGTTCTTC. J is TRBJ2-1 and V is TRBV12-3 or TRBV12-4, with 12 positions matching TRBD2. The CDR3 spans 16 residues. J lost 7 bases, V lost 5 bases, and 9 bases had no gene match.

The CDR3 loop reads CATSDLPSVWRTDTQYF. CDR3 sequence (DNA): TGTGCCACCAGTGATTTGCCCAGCGTCTGGCGCACAGATACGCAGTATTTT. This sequence joins TRBV24-1 and TRBJ2-3; D unresolved. This CDR3 comprises 17 residues. The germline CDR1 and CDR2 sequences are KGHDR and SFDVKD. V lost 0 bases, J lost 1 base, and 13 bases lay in between.

This clonotype was seen a handful of times. The chain uses TRBV7-2 and TRBJ2-1; the match to TRBD2 covers 10 bases. The V gene's germline CDR1 is SGHTA and CDR2 FQGNSA. The CDR3 totals 16 residues. After removal of 1 base from V and 8 bases from J, the junction contained 8 bases not matched to a gene. DNA of the CDR3: TGTGCCAGCAGCTTAGAATACCAGCGGGGGGGCCATGAGCAGTTCTTC. Protein: CASSLEYQRGGHEQFF.

The V gene is TRBV15, the J gene TRBJ1-2; D is possibly TRBD1 (6 bases). The germline gives CDR1 LNHNV, CDR2 YYDKDF (reference sequence). The CDR3 contains 16 residues. With 0 bases removed from V and 8 bases from J, the gap between germline ends came to 19 bases. The CDR3 DNA reads TGTGCCACCAGCAGAGATCCTGGGGGCGGCTTTGGGGGCTACACCTTC. This translates into CATSRDPGGGFGGYTF.

Comments on this clonotype: Its ends do not fully match the called genes, so a read error is possible. J is TRBJ2-5 and V is TRBV5-1; maybe TRBD1 (6 bases). Germline lookup yields CDR1 SGHRS and CDR2 YFSETQ. The CDR3 is made up of 14 amino acids. CDR3 residues: CAGSLRDTQETQYF. The CDR3 DNA sequence: TGCGCCGGCAGCCTCCGGGACACCCAAGAGACCCAGTACTTC.

The genes are TRBV24-1 and TRBJ2-7; D is perhaps TRBD1 (6 bases). V was pared by 7 bases and J by 5 bases, with 17 bases between. Per the germline V gene, CDR1 is KGHDR and CDR2 is SFDVKD. The CDR3 has 14 residues. The DNA for the CDR3 is TGTGCCACCAGGGACACAGGGTCTCCTAACGAGCAGTACTTC. It codes for CATRDTGSPNEQYF.

This clonotype was seen a few times. The rearrangement links TRBV4-1 to TRBJ2-1; 14 positions match TRBD2. Germline V gene data show CDR1 as MGHRA and CDR2 as YSYEKL. V was pared by 4 bases and J by 3 bases, with 5 bases of the junction left unmatched. The CDR3 has 17 amino acids. The CDR3 reads CASSPRLAGGLYNEQFF. The CDR3 DNA sequence: TGCGCCAGCAGCCCAAGACTAGCGGGGGGGCTCTACAATGAGCAGTTCTTC.

The J gene is TRBJ2-3, the V gene TRBV12-3 or TRBV12-4; 12 nucleotides align to TRBD2. The ends lost 4 bases at V and 2 bases at J; junction bases unmatched: 10. The CDR3 loop spans 18 amino acids. CDR3 amino acids: CASSSLTSGSENTDTQYF. DNA for the CDR3: TGTGCCAGCAGTTCCCTGACTAGCGGGAGTGAGAACACAGATACGCAGTATTTT.

This chain joins TRBV24-1 and TRBJ2-5; 8 bases are a match to TRBD2. Gene TRBJ2-7 matches the end of the DNA better, so the J call may be wrong. The CDR3 spans 15 residues. The germline gives CDR1 KGHDR, CDR2 SFDVKD. The CDR3 region is CATSDPTSGWDEQYF. The CDR3 nucleotides are TGTGCCACCAGTGACCCTACTAGCGGATGGGACGAGCAGTACTTC.

This rearrangement joins TRBV3-1 to TRBJ2-7, with TRBD1 matching over 8 bases. CDR3 length: 15 amino acids. CDR1 LGHDT and CDR2 YNNKEL come from the germline V gene (reference sequence). V shed 5 bases and J 2 bases; nucleotides not matched to a gene: 8. The CDR3 DNA follows: TGTGCCAGCAGCTTAGAGGACAGGGTGACCTACGAGCAGTACTTC. The encoded protein is CASSLEDRVTYEQYF.

This rearrangement joins TRBV2 to TRBJ2-5, with a tentative D call TRBD2 (5 bases). This CDR3 is 14 amino acids long. The V and J ends lost 4 bases and 2 bases respectively, with 11 bases between them. Germline-derived CDR1 and CDR2 are SNHLY and FYNNEI. The CDR3 nucleotides read TGTGCCAGCAGTGCCCGGGAAAAACAAGAGACCCAGTACTTC. It translates to CASSAREKQETQYF.

This clonotype was counted between two and nine times. The chain couples TRBV20-1 to TRBJ1-2; D is perhaps TRBD1 (5 bases). Germline CDR1 reads DFQATT; CDR2 reads SNEGSKA (reference sequence). The CDR3 runs to 14 residues. Trimming removed 0 bases from V and 5 bases from J, with 13 bases in between. This chain's CDR3 is CSARDVKGRYGYTF. The CDR3 nucleotides are TGCAGTGCTAGAGATGTGAAGGGACGTTATGGCTACACCTTC.

The genes are TRBV20-1 and TRBJ2-5, with D possibly matching TRBD2 (5 bases). Germline CDR1 and CDR2: DFQATT and SNEGSKA (reference sequence). Trimming pared 0 bases from V and 1 base from J, leaving 12 bases between. The CDR3 runs 15 residues. The CDR3 sequence is CSARDGGPPQETQYF. CDR3 DNA: TGCAGTGCTAGAGATGGAGGCCCCCCCCAAGAGACCCAGTACTTC.

This clonotype was seen a handful of times. V gene TRBV12-3 or TRBV12-4 combines with J gene TRBJ1-4; 8 bases are a match to TRBD1. There are 14 residues in the CDR3. The ends lost 5 bases at V and 7 bases at J; junction bases unmatched: 6. CDR3 amino acids: CASSPTGASEKLFF. CDR3 in DNA: TGTGCCAGCAGTCCGACAGGGGCGAGTGAAAAACTGTTTTTT.

This sequence joins TRBV2 and TRBJ1-2; D unclear. Trimming took 7 bases from V and 0 from J, leaving 15 bases between them. Germline-derived CDR1 and CDR2 are SNHLY and FYNNEI. This CDR3 contains 15 residues. The CDR3, as DNA: TGTGCCAGCATCATAAACGCCGCGCCTAACTATGGCTACACCTTC. This codes for CASIINAAPNYGYTF.

The V gene is TRBV7-9, the J gene TRBJ2-5; D call uncertain. Judging by the DNA end, TRBJ2-7 fits better; the J call may be wrong. Germline CDR1 SEHNR, CDR2 FQNEAQ (reference sequence). CDR3 size: 11 residues. CDR3 sequence reads: CASSPKDEQYF. The CDR3 nucleotides read TGTGCCAGCAGCCCCAAGGACGAGCAGTACTTC.

This clonotype was seen only a few times. V is TRBV12-3 or TRBV12-4 and J is TRBJ2-7; 8 bases map to TRBD1. The CDR3 consists of 14 residues. V shed 5 bases, J shed 1 base, and the junction held 4 bases outside the gene matches. The DNA of the CDR3 is TGTGCCAGCAGTGACAGGGGTCGTTCCTACGAGCAGTACTTC. The encoded protein is CASSDRGRSYEQYF.

The chain has TRBV10-3 and TRBJ2-7, with TRBD2 matching 10 bases. Germline V gene data show CDR1 as ENHRY and CDR2 as SYGVKD. The CDR3 runs to 16 residues. Unmatched junction bases numbered 6, after V lost 3 bases and J lost 1 base. This CDR3 reads CAISDLLAGVSYEQYF. Here the CDR3 DNA reads TGTGCCATCAGTGACCTCCTAGCGGGAGTTTCCTACGAGCAGTACTTC.

In this sample, this clonotype turned up a few times. The genes are TRBV10-3 and TRBJ2-3, with 7 bases matching TRBD2. The V segment lost 10 bases and the J segment 2 bases; nucleotides outside the gene matches: 3. The CDR3 is made up of 12 amino acids. CDR1 ENHRY and CDR2 SYGVKD come from the germline V gene. This CDR3 reads CATWDYTDTQYF. In DNA form, the CDR3 reads TGTGCCACCTGGGACTACACAGATACGCAGTATTTT.

V gene TRBV6-4 combines with J gene TRBJ1-1, with 12 bases identical to TRBD1. The CDR3 has 15 amino acids. Germline loops: CDR1 MRHNA, CDR2 SNTAGT. The V gene end was trimmed by 2 bases and the J gene end by 6 bases; junction bases not matched to a gene: 4. CDR3 DNA: TGTGCCAGCAGTGACGGGACAGGGGGCTGGTCTGAAGCTTTCTTT. It encodes CASSDGTGGWSEAFF.

V gene TRBV9 combines with J gene TRBJ2-1; D gene ambiguous. Trimming shortened V by 0 bases and J by 6 bases, and 13 bases separated the two germline ends. CDR3 length: 15 residues. Germline CDR1 reads SGDLS; CDR2 reads YYNGEE. DNA for the CDR3: TGTGCCAGCAGCGTAGAGGACCACTCGGGCAATGAGCAGTTCTTC. Translating it yields CASSVEDHSGNEQFF.

The chain employs TRBV6-2 or TRBV6-3 and TRBJ2-7; a possible D gene is TRBD2 (6 bases). CDR3 length: 15 amino acids. The V and J ends lost 6 bases and 0 bases respectively, with 15 bases between them. Germline CDR1 MNHEY, CDR2 SVGEGT. CDR3 bases: TGTGCCAGCAGCCATAACCGGGACTCCTCCTACGAGCAGTACTTC. Translating gives CASSHNRDSSYEQYF.

The chain joins TRBV20-1 to TRBJ2-3, with D tentatively TRBD2 (6 bases). Germline loops: CDR1 DFQATT, CDR2 SNEGSKA (reference sequence). V dropped 6 bases and J dropped 0 bases, with 13 bases sitting between them. This CDR3 contains 14 residues. The CDR3 spells CSAPISGSTDTQYF. The CDR3 bases are TGCAGTGCGCCAATTAGCGGAAGCACAGATACGCAGTATTTT.

This clonotype has more than one count but fewer than ten. V gene TRBV5-1 combines with J gene TRBJ2-5; TRBD2 aligns across 10 bases. Germline V gives CDR1 SGHRS, CDR2 YFSETQ. The CDR3 runs 15 residues. V dropped 2 bases and J dropped 5; count of bases not matched to a gene: 6. This CDR3 is CASSFGTSGVETQYF. For the CDR3, the DNA is TGCGCCAGCAGCTTTGGAACTAGCGGGGTGGAGACCCAGTACTTC.

This rearrangement joins TRBV7-2 to TRBJ2-1, with a weak D call TRBD2 (5 bases). The germline V and J ends were trimmed by 4 bases and 3 bases, with 16 bases remaining between them. CDR3 length: 16 residues. The germline V gene encodes CDR1 SGHTA and CDR2 FQGNSA. The CDR3 DNA is TGTGCCAGCAGCTCCCGGCCCCCGACTATCTACAATGAGCAGTTCTTC. Its protein is CASSSRPPTIYNEQFF. Drawing the rest from reference TRBV7-2 and TRBJ2-1, the complete variable domain is GAGVSQSPSNKVTEKGKDVELRCDPISGHTALYWYRQSLGQGLEFLIYFQGNSAPDKSGLPSDRFSAERTGGSVSTLTIQRTQQEDSAVYLCASSSRPPTIYNEQFFGPGTRLTVL.